The 10 T cell receptor beta chains reported below all come from one sample, sequenced in a study of blood T cells in healthy people across ages. A second 7 to 11 cycle PCR used barcoded and J-beta primers. TCRdb itself ran the 5' RACE reads through MiXCR, one entry per CDR3 protein. The repertoire holds around 800,000 distinct CDR3 sequences, with 20% to 30% as singletons. The same sample was also studied in work on T cells of mothers and their children.

The sample taken for sequencing was blood. Source of these receptors: a boy aged 5 to 17 in good health.

Here the CDR3 DNA reads TGTGCCAGCAGCGCCCAACAGGGTGAGGAGACCCAGTACTTC. It codes for CASSAQQGEETQYF. The V call is TRBV9, the J call TRBJ2-5; TRBD1 is a possible D gene (6 bases). V was trimmed by 3 bases and J by 5 bases, leaving 14 bases between them. Germline CDR1 and CDR2: SGDLS and YYNGEE. The CDR3 has 14 residues. The full variable domain, its missing parts supplied by reference TRBV9 and TRBJ2-5, is DSGVTQTPKHLITATGQRVTLRCSPRSGDLSVYWYQQSLDQGLQFLIQYYNGEERAKGNILERFSAQQFPDLHSELNLSSLELGDSALYFCASSAQQGEETQYFGPGTRLLVL.

This clonotype was detected only a few times. The CDR3 DNA is TGTGCCATCAGTGAGTGGACAGGGAACTATGGCTACACCTTC. The encoded protein is CAISEWTGNYGYTF. The chain combines TRBV10-3 with TRBJ1-2; TRBD1 matches at 8 bases. With V trimmed by 1 base and J by 2 bases, 0 bases remained unmatched. This CDR3 has 14 amino acids. Germline loops: CDR1 ENHRY, CDR2 SYGVKD.

This clonotype was seen a few times. The gene calls are TRBV27 and TRBJ2-3; D gene uncertain. V lost 2 bases, J lost 1 base, and 10 bases lay in between. The CDR3 extends over 15 amino acids. Germline CDR1 is MNHEY and CDR2 is SMNVEV (reference sequence). CDR3 amino acids: CASSLGSRGTDTQYF. The CDR3, as DNA: TGTGCCAGCAGTTTAGGCTCAAGGGGCACAGATACGCAGTATTTT.

The chain joins TRBV2 to TRBJ1-6; D gene unclear. CDR1 SNHLY and CDR2 FYNNEI come from the germline V gene. With 4 bases removed from V and 2 bases from J, the gap between germline ends came to 9 bases. This CDR3 comprises 15 residues. This CDR3 reads CASSVGSTYNSPLHF. The CDR3 DNA follows: TGTGCCAGCAGTGTCGGGAGTACCTATAATTCACCCCTCCACTTT.

V and J are TRBV7-3 and TRBJ2-5, with D possibly being TRBD2 (7 bases). The J call is in doubt because the DNA end fits TRBJ2-1 better. CDR3 size: 13 residues. Germline V CDR1 and CDR2: SGHTA, FQGTGA. The CDR3 region is CASSFAGAAEQFF. CDR3 nucleotides: TGTGCCAGCAGCTTCGCGGGGGCCGCTGAGCAGTTCTTC.

The gene calls are TRBV28 and TRBJ1-3, with 7 bases lining up with TRBD1. CDR3 length: 15 amino acids. With V trimmed by 3 bases and J by 3 bases, 5 bases remained unmatched. Germline V CDR1 and CDR2: MDHEN, SYDVKM. This CDR3 reads CASSFGRGRGNTIYF. The CDR3, as DNA: TGTGCCAGCAGTTTCGGAAGGGGGCGTGGAAACACCATATATTTT.

The V gene is TRBV28, the J gene TRBJ2-5, with 10 bases that match TRBD1. The last part of the DNA fits TRBJ2-1 better; the J call may be wrong. The germline gives CDR1 MDHEN, CDR2 SYDVKM. The CDR3 sequence is 16 residues long. The CDR3 region is CASRPGQGSDRNEQFF. Here the CDR3 DNA reads TGTGCCAGCAGGCCGGGACAGGGGTCTGATCGGAATGAGCAGTTCTTC.

V and J are TRBV5-1 and TRBJ2-2; D gene ambiguous. Germline V gene lookup returns CDR1 SGHRS and CDR2 YFSETQ. Trimming shortened V by 4 bases and J by 5 bases, and 12 bases separated the two germline ends. This CDR3 has 14 amino acids. CDR3 sequence reads: CASSEAESTGELFF. The CDR3 nucleotides are TGCGCCAGCAGCGAGGCAGAGTCAACCGGGGAGCTGTTTTTT.

This clonotype was counted many times. CDR3 coding DNA: TGTGCCAGCAGCTTCGGTCCGACCACTGAAGCTTTCTTT. Amino acid sequence: CASSFGPTTEAFF. The chain recombines TRBV7-8 with TRBJ1-1; no definite D call. V lost 3 bases, J lost 4 bases, and 9 bases lay in between. CDR3 length: 13 amino acids. The germline CDR1 and CDR2 sequences are SGHVS and FQNEAQ.

This clonotype was seen a few times. The chain couples TRBV5-1 to TRBJ2-5; D is perhaps TRBD1 or TRBD2 (5 bases each). Germline V gene sequence: CDR1 SGHRS, CDR2 YFSETQ. V lost 5 bases and J lost 1, with 15 bases in between. This CDR3 spans 15 amino acids. In DNA form, the CDR3 reads TGCGCCAGCAGGAGGACGACTGGGACCCAAGAGACCCAGTACTTC. The encoded protein is CASRRTTGTQETQYF. Complete variable domain (other parts from reference TRBV5-1 and TRBJ2-5): KAGVTQTPRYLIKTRGQQVTLSCSPISGHRSVSWYQQTPGQGLQFLFEYFSETQRNKGNFPGRFSGRQFSNSRSEMNVSTLELGDSALYLCASRRTTGTQETQYFGPGTRLLVL.